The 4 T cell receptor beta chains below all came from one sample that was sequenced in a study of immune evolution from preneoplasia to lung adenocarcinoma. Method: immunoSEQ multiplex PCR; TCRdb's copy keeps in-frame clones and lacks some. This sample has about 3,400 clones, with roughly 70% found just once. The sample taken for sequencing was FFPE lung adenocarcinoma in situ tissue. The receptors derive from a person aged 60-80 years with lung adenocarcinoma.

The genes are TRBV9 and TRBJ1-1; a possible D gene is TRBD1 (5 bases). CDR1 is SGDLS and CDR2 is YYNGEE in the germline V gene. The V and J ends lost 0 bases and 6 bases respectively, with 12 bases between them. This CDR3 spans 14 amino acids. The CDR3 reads CASSVAGFGAEAFF. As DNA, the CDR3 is TGTGCCAGCAGCGTAGCAGGGTTTGGCGCTGAAGCTTTCTTT.

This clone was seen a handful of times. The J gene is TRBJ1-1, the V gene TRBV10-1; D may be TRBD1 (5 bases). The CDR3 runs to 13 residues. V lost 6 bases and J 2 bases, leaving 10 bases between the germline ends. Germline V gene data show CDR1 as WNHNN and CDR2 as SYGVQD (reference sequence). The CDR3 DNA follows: TGCGCCAGCAGAGGGACGGAAAACACTGAAGCTTTCTTT. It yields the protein CASRGTENTEAFF.

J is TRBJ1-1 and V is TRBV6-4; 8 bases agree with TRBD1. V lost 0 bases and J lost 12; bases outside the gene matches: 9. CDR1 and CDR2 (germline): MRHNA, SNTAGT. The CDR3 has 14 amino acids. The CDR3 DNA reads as TGTGCCAGCAGTGACTCAGAGACAGGGGCGTCGACTTTCTTT. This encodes CASSDSETGASTFF.

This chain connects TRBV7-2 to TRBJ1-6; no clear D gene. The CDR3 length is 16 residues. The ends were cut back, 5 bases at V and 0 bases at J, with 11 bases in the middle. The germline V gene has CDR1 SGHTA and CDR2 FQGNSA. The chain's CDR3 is CASSLASSSYNSPLHF. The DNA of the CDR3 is TGTGCCAGCAGCCTCGCCTCGAGCTCCTATAATTCACCCCTCCACTTT.